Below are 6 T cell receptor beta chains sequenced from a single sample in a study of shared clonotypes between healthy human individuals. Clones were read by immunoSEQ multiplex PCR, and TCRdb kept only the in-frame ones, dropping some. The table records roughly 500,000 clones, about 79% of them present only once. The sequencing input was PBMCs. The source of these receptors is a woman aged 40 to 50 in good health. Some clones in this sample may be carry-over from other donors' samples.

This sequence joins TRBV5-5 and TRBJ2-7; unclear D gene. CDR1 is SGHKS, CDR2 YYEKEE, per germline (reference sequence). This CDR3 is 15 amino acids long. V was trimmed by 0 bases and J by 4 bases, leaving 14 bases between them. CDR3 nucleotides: TGTGCCAGCAGCTTGGCCGCGAGCGAGGTGTACGAGCAGTACTTC. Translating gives CASSLAASEVYEQYF. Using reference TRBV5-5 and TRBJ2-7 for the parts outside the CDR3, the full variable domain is DAGVTQSPTHLIKTRGQQVTLRCSPISGHKSVSWYQQVLGQGPQFIFQYYEKEERGRGNFPDRFSARQFPNYSSELNVNALLLGDSALYLCASSLAASEVYEQYFGPGTRLTVT.

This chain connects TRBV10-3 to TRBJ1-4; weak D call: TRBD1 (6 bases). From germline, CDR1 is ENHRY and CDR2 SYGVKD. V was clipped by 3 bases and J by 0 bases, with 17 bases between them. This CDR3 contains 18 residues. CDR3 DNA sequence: TGTGCCATCAGTGAAGTGGGGGCCATGTATGCAACTAATGAAAAACTGTTTTTT. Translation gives CAISEVGAMYATNEKLFF.

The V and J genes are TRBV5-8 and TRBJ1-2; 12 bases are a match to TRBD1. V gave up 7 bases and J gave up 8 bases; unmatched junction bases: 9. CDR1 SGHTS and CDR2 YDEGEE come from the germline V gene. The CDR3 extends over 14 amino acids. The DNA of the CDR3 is TGTGCCAGCTCTCCGGGACAGGGGGCCTACGGCTACACCTTC. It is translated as CASSPGQGAYGYTF.

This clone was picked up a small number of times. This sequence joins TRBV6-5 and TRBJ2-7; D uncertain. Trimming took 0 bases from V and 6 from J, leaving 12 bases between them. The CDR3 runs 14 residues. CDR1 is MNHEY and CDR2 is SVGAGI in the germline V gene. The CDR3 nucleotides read TGTGCCAGCAGTTACTCCAGCGAATTGGGCGAGCAGTACTTC. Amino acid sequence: CASSYSSELGEQYF.

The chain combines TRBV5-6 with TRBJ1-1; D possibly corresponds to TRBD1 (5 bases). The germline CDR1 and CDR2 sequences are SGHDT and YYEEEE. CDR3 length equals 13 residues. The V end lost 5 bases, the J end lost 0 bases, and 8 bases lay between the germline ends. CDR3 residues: CASSSGLNTEAFF. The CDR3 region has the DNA TGTGCCAGCAGTTCGGGACTGAACACTGAAGCTTTCTTT.

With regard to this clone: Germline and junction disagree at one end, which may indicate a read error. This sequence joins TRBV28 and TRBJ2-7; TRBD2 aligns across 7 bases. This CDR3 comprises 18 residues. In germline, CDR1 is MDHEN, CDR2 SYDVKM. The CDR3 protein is CASSLGLRLVGGPYVQYF. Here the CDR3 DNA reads TGTGCCAGCAGTCTTGGGCTCCGTCTGGTGGGAGGGCCGTACGTGCAGTACTTC.